Here is one TCR beta chain with its context. Its antigen is still unknown. The data are from a study of human T cells and chemical hapten exposure. As for the study in general: A mostly female patient group had alopecia areata, totalis or universalis. Study-level points and caveats: As the donors had alopecia, their immune response may differ from healthy people's.

The library gave individual cDNA molecules unique molecular identifiers. TCRdb passed the RACE reads through MiXCR, listing each CDR3 protein once. The sample yields about 290,000 distinct CDR3 sequences, around 7.7% seen once. V lost 6 bases and J lost 0, with 21 bases in between. The CDR3 spans 17 residues. Indicated time point: pre-sensitization, week 0. Treatment reported: therapeutic diphenylcyclopropenone sensitization with weekly scalp DPC. The sample consisted of whole blood, taken in connection with sensitization to the hapten diphenylcyclopropenone (DPC). The chain joins TRBV12-3 or TRBV12-4 to TRBJ2-7, with a weak D call TRBD2 (6 bases). The source of this sequence is a man aged 18 to 30 with alopecia areata. Some clones in this sample may be carry-over from other donors' samples. The CDR3 DNA follows: TGTGCCAGCAGCCCTGGGGCCCCTAGCGTTAGCTCCTACGAGCAGTACTTC. It codes for CASSPGAPSVSSYEQYF.